The T cell receptor (beta chain) described here comes from a study of cytomegalovirus exposure and HLA in healthy donors. PCR involved 60 Vbeta and 13 Jbeta primers. TCRdb's table, derived via immunoSEQ multiplex PCR, lists solely in-frame clones and lacks some. Among under 150,000 clones listed, approximately 78% were seen once. This CDR3 has 12 amino acids. The V end lost 1 base, the J end lost 4 bases, and 7 bases lay between the germline ends. Germline V gives CDR1 GTSNPN, CDR2 SVGIG (reference sequence). The chain carries TRBV30 and TRBJ1-2, with D uncertain. Sequences were obtained from PBMCs. This clonotype was obtained from a human donor in good health. The DNA of the CDR3 is TGTGCCTGGAGTGGGCAGTTCTATGGCTACACCTTC. This encodes CAWSGQFYGYTF.